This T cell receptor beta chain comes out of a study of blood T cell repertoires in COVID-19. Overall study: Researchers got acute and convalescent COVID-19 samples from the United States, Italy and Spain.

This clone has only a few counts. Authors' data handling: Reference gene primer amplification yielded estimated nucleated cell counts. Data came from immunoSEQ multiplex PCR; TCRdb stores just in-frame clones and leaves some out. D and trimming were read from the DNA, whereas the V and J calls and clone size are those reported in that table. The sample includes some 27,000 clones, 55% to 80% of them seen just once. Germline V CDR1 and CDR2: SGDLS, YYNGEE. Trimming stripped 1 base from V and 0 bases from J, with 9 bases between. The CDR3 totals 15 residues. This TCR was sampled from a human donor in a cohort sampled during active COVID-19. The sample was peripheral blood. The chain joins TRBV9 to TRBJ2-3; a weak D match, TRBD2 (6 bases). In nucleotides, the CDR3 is TGTGCCAGCAGCGTACTAGCGTATAGCACAGATACGCAGTATTTT. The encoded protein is CASSVLAYSTDTQYF.